The clone carrying this TCR beta chain was counted a single time. The data belong to a study of blood T cell repertoires in COVID-19. Overall study context: Collection of acute and convalescent COVID-19 samples took place in the United States, Italy and Spain.

The assay was immunoSEQ multiplex PCR, and TCRdb's table has in-frame clones only and misses some. The repertoire includes 170,000 or so clones, 70% to 85% of them detected once, and 17% sits in the top ten. For recovered donors of Cohort 3, there were two negative PCRs, clearance, or symptom resolution. The receptor was derived from a woman aged 45-65 years who had recovered from COVID-19. The source material was PBMCs or T cells enriched from blood (not recorded which).

CDR3 DNA sequence: TGTGCCAGCAGCCTAAACAGGGGGAATGAGCAGTTCTTC. Amino acids: CASSLNRGNEQFF. The V call is TRBV3-1 (or the pseudogene TRBV3-2), the J call TRBJ2-1; 8 nucleotides agree with TRBD1. CDR1 and CDR2 from the germline V gene are LGHDT and YNNKEL (reference sequence). J lost 7 bases, V lost 4 bases, and 3 bases had no gene match. The CDR3 contains 13 residues.